Reported below is one T cell receptor beta chain. Its target is not known. The data were taken from a study of cytomegalovirus exposure and HLA in healthy donors. Study conclusions and caveats: Cytomegalovirus association was listed for approximately 160 TCR beta chains. In the 120 or so validation repertoires, 85% to 95% of cluster scores exceeded 0, per a later analysis. CMV antigen specificity was confirmed in vitro for a few CMV-associated chains.

Method: immunoSEQ multiplex PCR; TCRdb's copy keeps in-frame clones and lacks some. Here the sample spans about 130,000 clones, just under 85% being singletons. The germline V gene encodes CDR1 SGHRS and CDR2 YFSETQ. This CDR3 region has 15 residues. V lost 4 bases to trimming and J lost 2 bases; unmatched junction nucleotides: 1. The clonotype originates from a man aged 30 to 39 in good health and CMV-seropositive. Material for sequencing was PBMCs. This sequence joins TRBV5-1 and TRBJ2-1, with TRBD2 matching over 12 bases. The chain's CDR3 is CASSRLAGAYNEQFF. CDR3 in DNA: TGCGCCAGCAGCCGACTAGCGGGGGCCTACAATGAGCAGTTCTTC. The variable domain in full, with the rest retrieved from reference TRBV5-1 and TRBJ2-1, is KAGVTQTPRYLIKTRGQQVTLSCSPISGHRSVSWYQQTPGQGLQFLFEYFSETQRNKGNFPGRFSGRQFSNSRSEMNVSTLELGDSALYLCASSRLAGAYNEQFFGPGTRLTVL.